This passage covers 7 T cell receptor beta chains from one sample sequenced in a study of OX40 agonist ivuxolimab in advanced cancers. Using immunoSEQ multiplex PCR, the repertoire was profiled, and TCRdb retains in-frame clones only, with some absent. In the table there are roughly 86,000 clones, 70% to 90% of which are singletons. The sample consisted of CD4+ or CD8+ T cells sorted from blood, taken in a trial of the OX40 agonist ivuxolimab. Source of these receptors: an adult with an advanced solid tumor such as melanoma, head and neck, liver or kidney cancer.

The chain is built from TRBV7-8 and TRBJ2-3; maybe TRBD2 (6 bases). The CDR3 totals 11 residues. The ends were cut back, 5 bases at V and 8 bases at J, with 8 bases in the middle. Germline values: CDR1 SGHVS, CDR2 FQNEAQ. The CDR3 DNA is TGTGCCAGCAGCCCCGGGGGTACGCAGTATTTT. Its translation: CASSPGGTQYF. The full variable domain, completed using reference TRBV7-8 and TRBJ2-3, is GAGVSQSPRYKVAKRGQDVALRCDPISGHVSLFWYQQALGQGPEFLTYFQNEAQLDKSGLPSDRFFAERPEGSVSTLKIQRTQQEDSAVYLCASSPGGTQYFGPGTRLTVL.

The chain uses TRBV19 and TRBJ1-1; 10 bases agree with TRBD1. J was trimmed by 7 bases and V by 5 bases; bases with no gene match: 4. The CDR3 has 13 amino acids. Germline V CDR1 and CDR2: LNHDA, SQIVND (reference sequence). The DNA of the CDR3 is TGTGCCAGTAGTCTCCGGACAGGGGGTGAAGCTTTCTTT. It is translated as CASSLRTGGEAFF. The full variable domain, in which reference TRBV19 and TRBJ1-1 provide the parts outside the CDR3, is DGGITQSPKYLFRKEGQNVTLSCEQNLNHDAMYWYRQDPGQGLRLIYYSQIVNDFQKGDIAEGYSVSREKKESFPLTVTSAQKNPTAFYLCASSLRTGGEAFFGQGTRLTVV.

The chain employs TRBV15 and TRBJ2-1; 11 bases match TRBD2. The V gene's germline CDR1 is LNHNV and CDR2 YYDKDF (reference sequence). CDR3 length equals 17 residues. V lost 0 bases and J lost 12; bases outside the gene matches: 13. CDR3 nucleotides: TGTGCCACCAGCAGAGATCAGGCTAGCGGGGGGAACCAGGTGCAGTTCTTC. Translated: CATSRDQASGGNQVQFF.

The gene calls are TRBV19 and TRBJ2-2; no clear D. CDR1 is LNHDA, CDR2 SQIVND, per germline (reference sequence). The CDR3 is made up of 18 amino acids. Deletions cut 5 bases from V and 2 bases from J, with 21 bases between. CDR3 residues: CASSVNRASTINTGELFF. CDR3 coding DNA: TGTGCCAGTAGTGTAAACCGGGCCTCTACAATCAACACCGGGGAGCTGTTTTTT. The entire variable domain, with the rest obtained from reference TRBV19 and TRBJ2-2, is as follows: DGGITQSPKYLFRKEGQNVTLSCEQNLNHDAMYWYRQDPGQGLRLIYYSQIVNDFQKGDIAEGYSVSREKKESFPLTVTSAQKNPTAFYLCASSVNRASTINTGELFFGEGSRLTVL.

The chain has TRBV5-5 and TRBJ1-3; maybe TRBD1 (5 bases). V lost 0 bases to trimming and J lost 5 bases, with 12 bases between them. There are 15 residues in the CDR3. Germline V gives CDR1 SGHKS, CDR2 YYEKEE (reference sequence). The CDR3, as DNA: TGTGCCAGCAGCTTGGGGCGACAGAATCGAAACACCATATATTTT. It yields the protein CASSLGRQNRNTIYF.

The chain carries TRBV9 and TRBJ1-2, with 9 bases that match TRBD1. The CDR3 spans 14 residues. The germline V gene encodes CDR1 SGDLS and CDR2 YYNGEE. The V and J ends lost 2 bases and 4 bases, in that order; junction bases with no gene match: 3. The CDR3 protein is CASSVSTGGYGYTF. The CDR3 DNA reads as TGTGCCAGCAGCGTCTCGACAGGGGGCTATGGCTACACCTTC.

The chain recombines TRBV7-9 with TRBJ2-1; 8 positions agree with TRBD1. V dropped 7 bases and J dropped 10; count of bases not matched to a gene: 9. The germline V gene encodes CDR1 SEHNR and CDR2 FQNEAQ (reference sequence). The CDR3 runs 13 residues. The CDR3 DNA sequence: TGTGCCAGCAACCACGGACAGGGCGGGGAGCAGTTCTTC. It is translated as CASNHGQGGEQFF. Together with reference TRBV7-9 and TRBJ2-1, the CDR3 gives the full variable domain: DTGVSQNPRHKITKRGQNVTFRCDPISEHNRLYWYRQTLGQGPEFLTYFQNEAQLEKSRLLSDRFSAERPKGSFSTLEIQRTEQGDSAMYLCASNHGQGGEQFFGPGTRLTVL.